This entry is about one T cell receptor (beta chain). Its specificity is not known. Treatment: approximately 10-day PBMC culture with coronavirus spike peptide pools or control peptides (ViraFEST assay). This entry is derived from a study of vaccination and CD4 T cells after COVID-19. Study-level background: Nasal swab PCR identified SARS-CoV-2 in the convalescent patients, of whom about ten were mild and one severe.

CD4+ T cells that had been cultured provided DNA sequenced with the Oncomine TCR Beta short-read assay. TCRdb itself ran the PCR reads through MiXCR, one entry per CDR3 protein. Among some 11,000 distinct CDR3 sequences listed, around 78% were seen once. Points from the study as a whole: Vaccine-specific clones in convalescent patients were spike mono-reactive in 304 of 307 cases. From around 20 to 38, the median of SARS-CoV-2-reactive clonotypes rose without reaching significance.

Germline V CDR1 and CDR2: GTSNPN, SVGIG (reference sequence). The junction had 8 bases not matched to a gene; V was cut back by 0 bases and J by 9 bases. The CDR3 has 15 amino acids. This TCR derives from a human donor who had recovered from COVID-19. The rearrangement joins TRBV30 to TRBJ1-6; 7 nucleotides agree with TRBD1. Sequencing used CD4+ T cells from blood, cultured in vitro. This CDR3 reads CAWSVGGGLSSPLHF. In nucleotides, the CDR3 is TGTGCCTGGAGTGTAGGGGGCGGACTGAGTTCACCCCTCCACTTT.